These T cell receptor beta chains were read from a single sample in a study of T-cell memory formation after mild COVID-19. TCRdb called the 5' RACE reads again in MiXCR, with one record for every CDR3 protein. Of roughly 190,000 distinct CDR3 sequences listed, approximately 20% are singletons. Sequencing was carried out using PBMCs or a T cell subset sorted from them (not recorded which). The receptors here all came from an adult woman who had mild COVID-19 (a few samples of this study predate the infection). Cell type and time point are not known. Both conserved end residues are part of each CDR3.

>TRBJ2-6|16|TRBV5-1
CASSSTDSSGANVLTF
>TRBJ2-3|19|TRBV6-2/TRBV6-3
CASSPTSGRAGYVEDTQYF
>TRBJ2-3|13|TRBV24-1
CATSELTTDTQYF
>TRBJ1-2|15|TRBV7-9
CASGKDSRANYGYTF
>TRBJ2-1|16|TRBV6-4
CASSPTGTSGSNEQFF
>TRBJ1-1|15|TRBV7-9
CASSGQGGRITEAFF
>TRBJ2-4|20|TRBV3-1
CASSQDSPGRQGAGKNIQYF
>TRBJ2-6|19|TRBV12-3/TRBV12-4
CASSTHRAGTLSGANVLTF
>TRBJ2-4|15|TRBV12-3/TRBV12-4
CASSQGQIAKNIQYF
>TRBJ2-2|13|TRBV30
CAWSGGSTGELFF